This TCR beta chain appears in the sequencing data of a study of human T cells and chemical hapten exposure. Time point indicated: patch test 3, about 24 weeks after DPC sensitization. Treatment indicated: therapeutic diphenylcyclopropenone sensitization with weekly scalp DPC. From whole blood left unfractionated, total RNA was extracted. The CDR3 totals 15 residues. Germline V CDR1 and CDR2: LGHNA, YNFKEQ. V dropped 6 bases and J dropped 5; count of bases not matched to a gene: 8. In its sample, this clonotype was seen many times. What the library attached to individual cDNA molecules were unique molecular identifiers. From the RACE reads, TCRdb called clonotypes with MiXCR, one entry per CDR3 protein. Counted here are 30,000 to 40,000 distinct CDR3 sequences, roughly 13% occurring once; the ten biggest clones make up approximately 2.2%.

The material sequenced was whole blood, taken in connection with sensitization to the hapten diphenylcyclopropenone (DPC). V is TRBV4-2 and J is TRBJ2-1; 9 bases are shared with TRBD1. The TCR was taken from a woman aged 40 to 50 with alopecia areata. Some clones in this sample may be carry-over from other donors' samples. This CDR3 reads CASSHTGQGNNEQFF. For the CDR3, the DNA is TGTGCCAGCAGTCACACCGGACAGGGGAACAATGAGCAGTTCTTC.